The present T cell receptor beta chain was sequenced within a study of human T cells and chemical hapten exposure. Time point noted: patch test 1, 2 weeks after DPC sensitization. As for treatment: therapeutic diphenylcyclopropenone sensitization with weekly scalp DPC. Using its own MiXCR run on the RACE reads, TCRdb lists one record per CDR3 protein. The sample has some 380,000 distinct CDR3 sequences; nearly 5% are singletons. This clonotype has only a few counts. Trimming pared 5 bases from V and 3 bases from J, leaving 13 bases between. CDR1 is KGHSH, CDR2 LQKENI, per germline. The CDR3 is 14 residues long.

This TCR was recovered from a woman aged 45-65 years with alopecia areata. Some clones in this sample may be carry-over from other donors' samples. The V gene is TRBV18, the J gene TRBJ1-1, with D perhaps TRBD1 (6 bases). The specimen comprised whole blood, sampled in connection with sensitization to the hapten diphenylcyclopropenone (DPC). Written as DNA, the CDR3 is TGTGCCAGCTCATCTGGGACACTTGACACTGAAGCTTTCTTT. Its translation is CASSSGTLDTEAFF.